This T cell receptor beta chain is drawn from a study of OX40 agonist ivuxolimab in advanced cancers. Overall study: Patients undergoing dose escalation presented with hepatocellular carcinoma, melanoma, renal cell or head and neck cancer. Study findings and constraints: In general, CD8+ T cells held more expanded clones than CD4+ did, on average.

Assay: immunoSEQ multiplex PCR; the TCRdb copy retains only in-frame clones and omits some. The sample carries around 80,000 clones, 89% recorded once. Autoimmune disease history or systemic immunosuppression led to patients being barred. Points on this clone: The antigen is not known.

Sequenced here: CD4+ or CD8+ T cells sorted from blood, sampled in a trial of the OX40 agonist ivuxolimab. The clonotype comes from an adult with an advanced solid tumor such as melanoma, head and neck, liver or kidney cancer.

The CDR3 is CASSYDRGIYEQFF. For the CDR3, the DNA is TGTGCCAGCAGTTACGACAGGGGGATTTATGAGCAGTTCTTC. The V call is TRBV6-6, the J call TRBJ2-1; TRBD1 aligns across 9 bases. The CDR3 extends over 14 amino acids. The ends lost 2 bases at V and 8 bases at J; junction bases unmatched: 4. Germline V gives CDR1 MNHNY, CDR2 SVGAGI (reference sequence).